Each of the 24 T cell receptor beta chains below was sequenced from the same sample in a study of shared clonotypes between healthy human individuals. Measured with immunoSEQ multiplex PCR; TCRdb has only the in-frame clones, and not every one. The sample consists of under 2,500,000 clones, around 95% of them appearing once. Sequencing input: naive CD4+ T cells sorted from blood. Indicated subset: CD45RA+ positively selected. The receptor set was obtained from a man aged 18 to 30 in good health.

The table lists this clone with a few counts. The chain employs TRBV10-3 and TRBJ2-7; a possible D gene is TRBD1 (7 bases). This CDR3 comprises 15 residues. Looked up from germline, CDR1 is ENHRY and CDR2 is SYGVKD. The ends were cut back, 2 bases at V and 0 bases at J, with 11 bases in the middle. The CDR3 DNA follows: TGTGCCATCAGTGAGGCGGGACAGAGCTCCTACGAGCAGTACTTC. This translates into CAISEAGQSSYEQYF.

This clone was recorded once. The gene calls are TRBV18 and TRBJ1-4; a possible D gene is TRBD1 (5 bases). V was trimmed by 2 bases and J by 8 bases, leaving 12 bases between them. The CDR3 is made up of 14 amino acids. CDR1 and CDR2 from the germline V gene are KGHSH and LQKENI. The DNA for the CDR3 is TGTGCCAGCTCACCAAGGCAGGGAACCGAAAAACTGTTTTTT. Protein product: CASSPRQGTEKLFF. Full variable domain (outside the CDR3, taken from reference TRBV18 and TRBJ1-4): NAGVMQNPRHLVRRRGQEARLRCSPMKGHSHVYWYRQLPEEGLKFMVYLQKENIIDESGMPKERFSAEFPKEGPSILRIQQVVRGDSAAYFCASSPRQGTEKLFFGSGTQLSVL.

This clone was seen a single time. J is TRBJ1-1 and V is TRBV5-6; D is possibly TRBD1 (5 bases). The CDR3 is made up of 16 amino acids. V lost 3 bases to trimming and J lost 0 bases, with 15 bases between them. Germline V gives CDR1 SGHDT, CDR2 YYEEEE. The CDR3 DNA reads as TGTGCCAGCAGCTCGTTAGTTAGGACAATGAACACTGAAGCTTTCTTT. It encodes CASSSLVRTMNTEAFF.

The chain couples TRBV4-3 to TRBJ2-2; TRBD2 matches 9 bases. This CDR3 is 16 amino acids long. The trim removed 1 base at V and 4 bases at J, leaving 4 bases unmatched. Germline loops: CDR1 LGHNA, CDR2 YSLEER. DNA of the CDR3: TGCGCCAGCAGCCAAGTTGGCGGGAGGGGCACCGGGGAGCTGTTTTTT. Translated, it gives CASSQVGGRGTGELFF.

The V gene is TRBV7-6, the J gene TRBJ1-1; D remains ambiguous. The ends were cut back, 0 bases at V and 0 bases at J, with 11 bases in the middle. CDR3 length equals 16 residues. Germline CDR1 reads SGHVS; CDR2 reads FNYEAQ. The CDR3 loop reads CASSLAPTPMNTEAFF. The CDR3 DNA reads as TGTGCCAGCAGCTTAGCGCCGACACCTATGAACACTGAAGCTTTCTTT.

This clone was seen once. The rearrangement links TRBV11-2 to TRBJ2-5, with D possibly being TRBD1 (6 bases). The CDR3 sequence is 13 residues long. Deletions cut 4 bases from V and 5 bases from J, with 11 bases between. Germline CDR1 SGHAT, CDR2 FQNNGV. The chain's CDR3 is CASSSQGFETQYF. Written as DNA, the CDR3 is TGTGCCAGCAGCTCGCAGGGGTTTGAGACCCAGTACTTC.

Note on this clone: This sample also contains other DNA sequences that code for the same CDR3. The chain recombines TRBV29-1 with TRBJ2-7; D might be TRBD2 (7 bases). Between the trimmed V and J ends, which lost 4 bases and 3 bases, there was a span of 10 bases. Per germline, CDR1 SQVTM and CDR2 ANQGSEA. The CDR3 runs 12 residues. The CDR3 spells CSVGGGGYEQYF. Here the CDR3 DNA reads TGCAGCGTTGGGGGGGGCGGCTACGAGCAGTACTTC.

This chain links TRBV6-5 with TRBJ2-3, with no clear D. Germline CDR1 and CDR2: MNHEY and SVGAGI. V lost 2 bases, J lost 5 bases, and 8 bases lay in between. CDR3 length equals 13 residues. The CDR3 is CASSYGPGDTQYF. The CDR3 DNA sequence: TGTGCCAGCAGTTACGGACCGGGAGATACGCAGTATTTT.

V usage is TRBV4-1 and J usage is TRBJ1-6, with 7 bases that match TRBD1. CDR1 and CDR2 from the germline V gene are MGHRA and YSYEKL. The ends lost 5 bases at V and 0 bases at J; junction bases unmatched: 13. The CDR3 consists of 19 residues. CDR3 coding DNA: TGCGCCAGCAGCACCCGGGCCAACAGGGACAGCTCCTATAATTCACCCCTCCACTTT. This sequence encodes CASSTRANRDSSYNSPLHF.

Points on this clone: The same CDR3 arises from other DNA sequences in this sample as well. The chain carries TRBV2 and TRBJ1-5, with TRBD1 identical over 9 bases. Germline trimming cut 6 bases from V and 4 bases from J; bases unmatched to any gene: 4. In germline, CDR1 is SNHLY, CDR2 FYNNEI. The CDR3 runs 14 residues. Here the CDR3 reads CASRDRGGNQPQHF. The CDR3 nucleotides read TGTGCCAGCAGGGACAGGGGAGGGAATCAGCCCCAGCATTTT.

The V gene is TRBV7-9, the J gene TRBJ2-2; a weak D match, TRBD2 (6 bases). The germline CDR1 and CDR2 sequences are SEHNR and FQNEAQ (reference sequence). V lost 6 bases and J 4 bases, leaving 15 bases between the germline ends. The CDR3 totals 15 residues. CDR3 sequence reads: CASSWGGAVTGELFF. In DNA form, the CDR3 reads TGTGCCAGCAGTTGGGGCGGGGCCGTCACCGGGGAGCTGTTTTTT.

The count of this clone is one. CDR3 in amino acids: CASSSDREEQYF. In nucleotides, the CDR3 is TGCGCCAGCAGCTCTGACAGGGAGGAGCAGTACTTC. The rearrangement joins TRBV10-1 to TRBJ2-7; 7 bases align to TRBD1. Trimming removed 6 bases from V and 7 bases from J; junction bases left unmatched: 6. CDR1 is WNHNN, CDR2 SYGVQD, per germline (reference sequence). This CDR3 has 12 residues.

With respect to this clone: The sample contains more than one DNA sequence encoding this CDR3. The chain employs TRBV11-2 and TRBJ2-7, with TRBD2 matching over 11 bases. The CDR3 is 15 residues long. V lost 1 base and J lost 4; bases outside the gene matches: 3. Germline assignment: CDR1 SGHAT and CDR2 FQNNGV. CDR3 in DNA: TGTGCCAGCAGCTTAGGTACTAGCGGGAGTTACGAGCAGTACTTC. Amino acids: CASSLGTSGSYEQYF.

CDR3 residues: CASTLDPTYNSPLHF. The CDR3 DNA reads as TGTGCCAGCACCCTCGACCCGACCTATAATTCACCCCTCCACTTT. The chain carries TRBV6-5 and TRBJ1-6; D remains ambiguous. V was cut by 7 bases and J by 2 bases, with 12 bases left in between. The CDR3 has 15 amino acids. CDR1 is MNHEY and CDR2 is SVGAGI in the germline V gene.

Comments on this clone: Other DNA sequences within the sample encode an identical CDR3. V is TRBV30 and J is TRBJ2-7; no clear D gene. CDR3 length equals 11 residues. Germline V CDR1 and CDR2: GTSNPN, SVGIG (reference sequence). Trimming stripped 7 bases from V and 1 base from J, with 8 bases between. The CDR3 DNA reads as TGTGCCTCGGGCAGTTCCTACGAGCAGTACTTC. Translating it yields CASGSSYEQYF.

The chain has TRBV5-6 and TRBJ2-7; 8 nucleotides align to TRBD1. With V trimmed by 5 bases and J by 6 bases, 7 bases remained unmatched. The germline V gene has CDR1 SGHDT and CDR2 YYEEEE. The CDR3 has 13 amino acids. DNA of the CDR3: TGTGCCAGCAGGAAGACAGGGGCGGCCGAGCAGTACTTC. Translated: CASRKTGAAEQYF.

Remarks on this clone: Within the sample, other DNA sequences also encode this same CDR3. The V call is TRBV18, the J call TRBJ2-2; unclear D gene. Germline lookup yields CDR1 KGHSH and CDR2 LQKENI. The V end was cut by 2 bases, the J end by 1 base, with 5 bases between. This CDR3 has 14 residues. CDR3 residues: CASSPAMNTGELFF. Written as DNA, the CDR3 is TGTGCCAGCTCACCAGCTATGAACACCGGGGAGCTGTTTTTT.

Remarks on this clone: The sample contains more than one DNA sequence encoding this CDR3. The chain uses TRBV5-1 and TRBJ2-1, with D possibly matching TRBD2 (5 bases). V shed 0 bases and J shed 0 bases, with 7 bases lying between them. The CDR3 has 15 amino acids. Germline CDR1 and CDR2: SGHRS and YFSETQ. The chain's CDR3 is CASSLGGSSYNEQFF. The CDR3 nucleotides are TGCGCCAGCAGCTTGGGAGGGAGCTCCTACAATGAGCAGTTCTTC.

The V and J genes are TRBV7-6 and TRBJ2-7, with D perhaps being TRBD1 or TRBD2 (5 bases each). The length of the CDR3 is 16 residues. Germline-derived CDR1 and CDR2 are SGHVS and FNYEAQ. V lost 4 bases, J lost 0 bases, and 16 bases lay in between. In DNA, the CDR3 is TGTGCCAGCAGCTCGCTGCCGGGGCCGAGCTCCTACGAGCAGTACTTC. This encodes CASSSLPGPSSYEQYF. Looking up the rest from reference TRBV7-6 and TRBJ2-7 gives the full variable domain: GAGVSQSPRYKVTKRGQDVALRCDPISGHVSLYWYRQALGQGPEFLTYFNYEAQQDKSGLPNDRFSAERPEGSISTLTIQRTEQRDSAMYRCASSSLPGPSSYEQYFGPGTRLTVT.

This chain joins TRBV5-1 and TRBJ1-1; 8 bases are shared with TRBD1. Germline V gene sequence: CDR1 SGHRS, CDR2 YFSETQ. The CDR3 runs 15 residues. With V trimmed by 4 bases and J by 1 base, 6 bases remained unmatched. The CDR3 here is CASSTQTGANTEAFF. The CDR3 DNA reads as TGCGCCAGCAGCACCCAGACAGGGGCGAACACTGAAGCTTTCTTT. The whole variable domain, filled in from reference TRBV5-1 and TRBJ1-1, reads KAGVTQTPRYLIKTRGQQVTLSCSPISGHRSVSWYQQTPGQGLQFLFEYFSETQRNKGNFPGRFSGRQFSNSRSEMNVSTLELGDSALYLCASSTQTGANTEAFFGQGTRLTVV.

The chain joins TRBV25-1 to TRBJ2-7; D unresolved. This CDR3 has 12 amino acids. Germline-derived CDR1 and CDR2 are MGHDK and SYGVNS. The V end lost 5 bases, the J end lost 6 bases, and 11 bases lay between the germline ends. In DNA, the CDR3 is TGTGCCAGCAGTTTTGGAGCCGCCGAGCAGTACTTC. Translating it yields CASSFGAAEQYF.

The CDR3 DNA sequence: TGTGCCTCGCAGGAGGGGCAGGGGTCTGGAAACACCATATATTTT. Translating it yields CASQEGQGSGNTIYF. The rearrangement uses TRBV7-4 and TRBJ1-3; TRBD1 might be the D (6 bases). Germline V CDR1 and CDR2: SGHVT, SQSDAQ. V lost 11 bases and J 1 base, leaving 18 bases between the germline ends. The CDR3 sequence is 15 residues long.

The chain couples TRBV7-9 to TRBJ1-1; no reliable D call. The CDR3 loop spans 12 amino acids. Germline V gene data show CDR1 as SEHNR and CDR2 as FQNEAQ (reference sequence). Trimming left V 6 bases short and J 5 bases short, with 10 bases between. The CDR3 reads CASSHGGTEAFF. CDR3 nucleotides: TGTGCCAGCAGTCATGGTGGGACTGAAGCTTTCTTT.

V and J are TRBV18 and TRBJ2-7, with 16 nucleotides matching TRBD2. Germline-derived CDR1 and CDR2 are KGHSH and LQKENI. The CDR3 extends over 16 amino acids. Trimming removed 3 bases from V and 6 bases from J; junction bases left unmatched: 5. The CDR3 loop is CASSPGTSGRALEQYF. In nucleotides, the CDR3 is TGTGCCAGCTCACCTGGGACTAGCGGGAGGGCCCTCGAGCAGTACTTC.